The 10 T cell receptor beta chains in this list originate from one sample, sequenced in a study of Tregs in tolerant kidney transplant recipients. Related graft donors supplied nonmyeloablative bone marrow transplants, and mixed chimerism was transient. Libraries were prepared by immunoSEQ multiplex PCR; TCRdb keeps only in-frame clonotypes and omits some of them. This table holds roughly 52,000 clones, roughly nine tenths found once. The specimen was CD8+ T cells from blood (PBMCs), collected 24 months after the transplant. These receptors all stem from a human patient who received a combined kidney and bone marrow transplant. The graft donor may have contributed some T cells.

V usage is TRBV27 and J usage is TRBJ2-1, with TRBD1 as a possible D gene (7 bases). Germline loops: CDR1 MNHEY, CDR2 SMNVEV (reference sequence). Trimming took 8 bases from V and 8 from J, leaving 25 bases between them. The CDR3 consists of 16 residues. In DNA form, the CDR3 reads TGTGCCAGCCACAGGGGCGGGACTGTCTTCCTCCATGAGCAGTTCTTC. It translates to CASHRGGTVFLHEQFF.

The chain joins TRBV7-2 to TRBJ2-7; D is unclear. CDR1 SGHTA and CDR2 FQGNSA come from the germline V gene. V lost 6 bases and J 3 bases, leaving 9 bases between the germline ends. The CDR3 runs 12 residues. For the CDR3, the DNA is TGTGCCAGCAGTCCTAGTGGCTACGAGCAGTACTTC. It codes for CASSPSGYEQYF. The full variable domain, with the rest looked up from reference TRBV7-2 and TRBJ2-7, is GAGVSQSPSNKVTEKGKDVELRCDPISGHTALYWYRQSLGQGLEFLIYFQGNSAPDKSGLPSDRFSAERTGGSVSTLTIQRTQQEDSAVYLCASSPSGYEQYFGPGTRLTVT.

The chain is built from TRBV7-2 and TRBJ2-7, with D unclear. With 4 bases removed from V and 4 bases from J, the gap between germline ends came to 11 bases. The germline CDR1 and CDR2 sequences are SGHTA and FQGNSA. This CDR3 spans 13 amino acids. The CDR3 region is CASSSLLIYEQYF. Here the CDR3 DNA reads TGTGCCAGCAGCTCGCTACTGATATACGAGCAGTACTTC.

The CDR3 DNA reads as TGTGCCAGCAGTTTCGGGTTCACAGATACGCAGTATTTT. Protein: CASSFGFTDTQYF. The chain combines TRBV27 with TRBJ2-3; no reliable D call. V was shortened by 3 bases and J by 2 bases, with 6 bases between the two germline ends. The CDR3 extends over 13 amino acids. Per the germline V gene, CDR1 is MNHEY and CDR2 is SMNVEV (reference sequence).

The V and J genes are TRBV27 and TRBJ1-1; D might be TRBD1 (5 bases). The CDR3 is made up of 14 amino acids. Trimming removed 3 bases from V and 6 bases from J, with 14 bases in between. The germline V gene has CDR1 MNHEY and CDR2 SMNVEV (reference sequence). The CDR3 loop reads CASSFRVSISEAFF. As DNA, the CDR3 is TGTGCCAGCAGTTTCAGGGTATCTATCTCTGAAGCTTTCTTT.

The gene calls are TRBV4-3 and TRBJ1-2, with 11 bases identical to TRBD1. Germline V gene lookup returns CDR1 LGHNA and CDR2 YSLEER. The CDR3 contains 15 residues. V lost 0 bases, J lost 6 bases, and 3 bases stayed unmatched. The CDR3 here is CASSQDGQGAHGYTF. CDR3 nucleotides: TGCGCCAGCAGCCAAGATGGACAGGGGGCGCATGGCTACACCTTC.

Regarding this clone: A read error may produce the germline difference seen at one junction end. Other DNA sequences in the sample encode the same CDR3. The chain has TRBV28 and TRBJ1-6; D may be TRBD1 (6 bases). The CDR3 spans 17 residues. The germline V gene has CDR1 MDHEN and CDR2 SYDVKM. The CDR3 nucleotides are TGTGCCAGCAGTCGAATTATAGGACAGATAGGGAATTCCCCCCTCCACTTT. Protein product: CASSRIIGQIGNSPLHF.

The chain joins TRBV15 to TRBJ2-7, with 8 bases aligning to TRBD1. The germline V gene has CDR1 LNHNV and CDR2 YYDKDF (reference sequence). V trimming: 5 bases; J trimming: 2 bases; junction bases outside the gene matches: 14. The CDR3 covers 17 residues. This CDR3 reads CATSHPGTGFWTYEQYF. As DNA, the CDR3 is TGTGCCACCAGCCATCCAGGGACAGGCTTTTGGACCTACGAGCAGTACTTC.

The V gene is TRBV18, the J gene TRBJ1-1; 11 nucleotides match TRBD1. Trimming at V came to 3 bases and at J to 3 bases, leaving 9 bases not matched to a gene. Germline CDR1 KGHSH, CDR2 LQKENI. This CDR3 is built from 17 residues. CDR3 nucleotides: TGTGCCAGCTCACCCTCCCCGGGACAGGGGGAGGACACTGAAGCTTTCTTT. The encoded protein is CASSPSPGQGEDTEAFF. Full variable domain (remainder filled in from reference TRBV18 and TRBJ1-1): NAGVMQNPRHLVRRRGQEARLRCSPMKGHSHVYWYRQLPEEGLKFMVYLQKENIIDESGMPKERFSAEFPKEGPSILRIQQVVRGDSAAYFCASSPSPGQGEDTEAFFGQGTRLTVV.

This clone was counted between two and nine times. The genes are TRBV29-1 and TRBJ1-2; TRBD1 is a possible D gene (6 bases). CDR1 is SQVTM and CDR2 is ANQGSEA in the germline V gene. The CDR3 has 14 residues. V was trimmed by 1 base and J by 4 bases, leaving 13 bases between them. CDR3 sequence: CSVEATDRLYGYTF. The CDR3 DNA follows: TGCAGCGTTGAAGCCACTGACAGGCTCTATGGCTACACCTTC. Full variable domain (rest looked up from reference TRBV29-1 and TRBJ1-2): SAVISQKPSRDICQRGTSLTIQCQVDSQVTMMFWYRQQPGQSLTLIATANQGSEATYESGFVIDKFPISRPNLTFSTLTVSNMSPEDSSIYLCSVEATDRLYGYTFGSGTRLTVV.